What follows are 7 T cell receptor beta chains derived from one specimen sequenced in a study of blood T cell repertoires in COVID-19. Assay: immunoSEQ multiplex PCR; the TCRdb copy retains only in-frame clones and omits some. Among more than 110,000 clones, over 70% were seen once, and the ten largest hold 44%. Sequencing was performed on peripheral blood. The receptor source for this set is a human donor in a cohort sampled during active COVID-19.

The rearrangement joins TRBV11-2 to TRBJ1-4; tentatively, D is TRBD1 (5 bases). CDR3 length equals 14 residues. Germline V lookup: CDR1 SGHAT, CDR2 FQNNGV. Trimming stripped 3 bases from V and 7 bases from J, with 12 bases between. DNA of the CDR3: TGTGCCAGCAGCTTTACCCGGGACTCTGAAAAACTGTTTTTT. Its translation: CASSFTRDSEKLFF.

As concerns this clone: In the same sample, other DNA sequences code for this CDR3. This chain uses TRBV18 with TRBJ2-1; 13 bases match TRBD2. Losses at the gene ends were 6 bases for V and 5 bases for J; bases not matched to a gene: 4. The CDR3 totals 15 residues. Germline CDR1 reads KGHSH; CDR2 reads LQKENI. The CDR3 region is CASSQGLAGDNEQFF. The DNA of the CDR3 is TGTGCCAGCTCCCAAGGACTAGCGGGGGACAATGAGCAGTTCTTC.

This sequence joins TRBV19 and TRBJ1-6, with TRBD1 identical over 7 bases. Germline lookup yields CDR1 LNHDA and CDR2 SQIVND (reference sequence). CDR3 size: 15 residues. With V trimmed by 9 bases and J by 3 bases, 8 bases remained unmatched. The CDR3 reads CASSDRVLYNSPLHF. The CDR3 bases are TGTGCCAGCAGTGACAGGGTACTCTATAATTCACCCCTCCACTTT.

This chain uses TRBV6-2 or TRBV6-3 with TRBJ1-2, with D possibly being TRBD1 (5 bases). Per the germline V gene, CDR1 is MNHEY and CDR2 is SVGEGT. This CDR3 has 12 amino acids. V was cut by 4 bases and J by 8 bases, with 11 bases left in between. CDR3 DNA: TGTGCCAGCAGTTGGGGCACGTGGGGCTACACCTTC. As protein: CASSWGTWGYTF.

The chain employs TRBV11-1 and TRBJ2-3; 8 bases map to TRBD1. V shed 6 bases, J shed 4 bases, and the junction held 9 bases outside the gene matches. CDR1 and CDR2 (germline): SGHAT, FQDESV (reference sequence). The CDR3 sequence is 15 residues long. This CDR3 reads CASRQGTGNSDTQYF. The CDR3 region has the DNA TGTGCCAGCAGACAGGGGACAGGTAATTCAGATACGCAGTATTTT.

The chain is built from TRBV29-1 and TRBJ1-1, with TRBD1 matching 9 bases. Germline assignment: CDR1 SQVTM and CDR2 ANQGSEA. CDR3 length equals 14 residues. Germline trimming cut 4 bases from V and 1 base from J; bases unmatched to any gene: 4. The CDR3, as DNA: TGCAGCGTTGTGCGGGACAGGGCGAACACTGAAGCTTTCTTT. This translates into CSVVRDRANTEAFF.

The rearrangement joins TRBV14 to TRBJ1-1; possible D gene TRBD1, 5 bases. The germline V gene encodes CDR1 SGHDN and CDR2 FVKESK. The V end lost 4 bases, the J end lost 2 bases, and 14 bases lay between the germline ends. This CDR3 comprises 15 residues. The CDR3 DNA follows: TGTGCCAGCAGCCCACAAGGGGTACCAAACACTGAAGCTTTCTTT. Its protein is CASSPQGVPNTEAFF. Filled out from reference TRBV14 and TRBJ1-1, the complete variable domain reads EAGVTQFPSHSVIEKGQTVTLRCDPISGHDNLYWYRRVMGKEIKFLLHFVKESKQDESGMPNNRFLAERTGGTYSTLKVQPAELEDSGVYFCASSPQGVPNTEAFFGQGTRLTVV.